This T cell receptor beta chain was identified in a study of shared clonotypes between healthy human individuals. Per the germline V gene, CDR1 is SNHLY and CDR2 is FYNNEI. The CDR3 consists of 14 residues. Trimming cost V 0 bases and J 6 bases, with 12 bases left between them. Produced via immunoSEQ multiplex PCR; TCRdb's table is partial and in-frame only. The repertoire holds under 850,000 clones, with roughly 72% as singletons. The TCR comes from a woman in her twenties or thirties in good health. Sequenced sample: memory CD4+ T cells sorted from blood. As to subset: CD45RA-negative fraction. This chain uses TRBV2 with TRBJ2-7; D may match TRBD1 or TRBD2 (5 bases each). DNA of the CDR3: TGTGCCAGCAGTGAAGCAATTGGGGGACGCGAGCAGTACTTC. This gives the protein CASSEAIGGREQYF.